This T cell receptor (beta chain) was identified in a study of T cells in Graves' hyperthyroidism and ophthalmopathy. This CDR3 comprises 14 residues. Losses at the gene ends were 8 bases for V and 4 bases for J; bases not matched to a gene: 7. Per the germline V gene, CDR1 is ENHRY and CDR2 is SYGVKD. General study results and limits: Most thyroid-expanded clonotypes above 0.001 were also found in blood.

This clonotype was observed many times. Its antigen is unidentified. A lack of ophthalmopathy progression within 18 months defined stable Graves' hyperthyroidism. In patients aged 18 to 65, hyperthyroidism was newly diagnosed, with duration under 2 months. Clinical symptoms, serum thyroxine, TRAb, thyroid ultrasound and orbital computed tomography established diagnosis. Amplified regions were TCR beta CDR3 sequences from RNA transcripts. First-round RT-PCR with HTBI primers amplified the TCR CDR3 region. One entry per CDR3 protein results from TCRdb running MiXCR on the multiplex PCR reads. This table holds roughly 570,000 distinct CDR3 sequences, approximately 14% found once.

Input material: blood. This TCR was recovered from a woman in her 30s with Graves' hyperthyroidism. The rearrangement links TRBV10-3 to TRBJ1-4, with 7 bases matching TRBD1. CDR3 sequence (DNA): TGTGCCATCTGGGGGGGACAGCTTAATGAAAAACTGTTTTTT. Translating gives CAIWGGQLNEKLFF.